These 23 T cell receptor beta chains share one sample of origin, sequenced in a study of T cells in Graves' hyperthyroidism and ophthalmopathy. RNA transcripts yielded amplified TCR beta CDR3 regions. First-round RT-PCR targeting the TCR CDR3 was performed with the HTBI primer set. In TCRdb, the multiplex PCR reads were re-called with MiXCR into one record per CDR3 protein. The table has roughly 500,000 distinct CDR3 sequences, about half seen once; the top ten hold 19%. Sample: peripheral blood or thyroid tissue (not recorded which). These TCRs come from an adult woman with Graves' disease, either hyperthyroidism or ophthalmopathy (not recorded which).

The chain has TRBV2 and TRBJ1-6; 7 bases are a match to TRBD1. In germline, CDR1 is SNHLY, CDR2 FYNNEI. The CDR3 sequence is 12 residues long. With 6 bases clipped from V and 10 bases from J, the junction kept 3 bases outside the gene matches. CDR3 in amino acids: CASSRGRSPLHF. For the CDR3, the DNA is TGTGCCAGCAGCAGGGGGAGGTCACCCCTCCACTTT.

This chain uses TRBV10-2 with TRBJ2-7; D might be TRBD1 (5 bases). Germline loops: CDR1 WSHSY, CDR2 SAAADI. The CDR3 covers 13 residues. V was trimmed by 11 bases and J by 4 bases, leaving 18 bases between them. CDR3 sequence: CAGAATPMYEQYF. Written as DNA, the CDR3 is TGCGCCGGGGCCGCGACACCGATGTACGAGCAGTACTTC.

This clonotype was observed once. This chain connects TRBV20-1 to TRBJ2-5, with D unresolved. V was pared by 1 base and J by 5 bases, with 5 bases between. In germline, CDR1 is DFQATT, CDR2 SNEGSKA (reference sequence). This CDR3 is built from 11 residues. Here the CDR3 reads CSARVGETQYF. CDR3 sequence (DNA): TGCAGTGCTAGAGTCGGGGAGACCCAGTACTTC.

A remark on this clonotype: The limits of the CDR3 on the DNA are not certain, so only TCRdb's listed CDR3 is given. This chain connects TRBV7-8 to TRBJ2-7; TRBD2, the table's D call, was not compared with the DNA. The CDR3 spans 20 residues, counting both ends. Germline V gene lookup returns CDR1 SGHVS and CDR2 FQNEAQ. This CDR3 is CASSFYICSATSGRADEQYF.

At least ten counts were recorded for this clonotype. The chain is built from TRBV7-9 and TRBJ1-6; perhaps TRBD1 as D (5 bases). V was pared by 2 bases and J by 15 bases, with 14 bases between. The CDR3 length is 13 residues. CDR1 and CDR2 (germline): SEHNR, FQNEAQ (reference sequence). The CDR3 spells CASSLWSGGDLHF. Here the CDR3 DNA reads TGTGCCAGCAGCTTATGGTCGGGGGGGGACCTCCACTTT. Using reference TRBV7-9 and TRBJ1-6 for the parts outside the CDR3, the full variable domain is DTGVSQNPRHKITKRGQNVTFRCDPISEHNRLYWYRQTLGQGPEFLTYFQNEAQLEKSRLLSDRFSAERPKGSFSTLEIQRTEQGDSAMYLCASSLWSGGDLHFGNGTRLTVT.

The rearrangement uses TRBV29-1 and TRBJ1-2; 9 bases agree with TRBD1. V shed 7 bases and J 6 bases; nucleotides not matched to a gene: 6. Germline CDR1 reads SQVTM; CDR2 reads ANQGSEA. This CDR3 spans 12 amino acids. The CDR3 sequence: CSAPTGGDGYTF. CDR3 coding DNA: TGCAGCGCCCCGACAGGGGGGGATGGCTACACCTTC.

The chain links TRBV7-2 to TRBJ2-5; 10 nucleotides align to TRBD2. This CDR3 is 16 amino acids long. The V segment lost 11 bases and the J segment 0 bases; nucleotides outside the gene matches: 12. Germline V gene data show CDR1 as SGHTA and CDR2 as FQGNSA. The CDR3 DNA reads TGTGCCTGCGCGGGAGTAGCGGGGGGAGACCAAGAGACCCAGTACTTC. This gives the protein CACAGVAGGDQETQYF.

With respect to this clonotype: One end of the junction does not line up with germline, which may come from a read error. CDR3 DNA: TGTGCCAGCAGCGGGGGGAGTTCGTCCTATAATCCACCCCTCCACTTT. It yields the protein CASSGGSSSYNPPLHF. This chain links TRBV12-3 or TRBV12-4 with TRBJ1-6, with D possibly TRBD1 on 5 matching bases. The CDR3 totals 16 residues.

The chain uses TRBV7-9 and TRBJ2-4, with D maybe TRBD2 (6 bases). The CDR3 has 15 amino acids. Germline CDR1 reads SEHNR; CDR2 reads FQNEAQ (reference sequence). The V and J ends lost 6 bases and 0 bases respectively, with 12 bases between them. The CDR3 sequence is CASRNLGGAKNIQYF. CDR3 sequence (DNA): TGTGCCAGCAGGAACCTCGGGGGAGCCAAAAACATTCAGTACTTC.

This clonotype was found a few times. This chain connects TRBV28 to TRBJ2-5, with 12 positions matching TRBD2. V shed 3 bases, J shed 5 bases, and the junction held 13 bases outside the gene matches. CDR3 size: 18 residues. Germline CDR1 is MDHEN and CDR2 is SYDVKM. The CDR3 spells CASSLGGRLAGVKETQYF. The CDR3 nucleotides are TGTGCCAGCAGTTTGGGCGGTCGACTAGCGGGAGTCAAGGAGACCCAGTACTTC.

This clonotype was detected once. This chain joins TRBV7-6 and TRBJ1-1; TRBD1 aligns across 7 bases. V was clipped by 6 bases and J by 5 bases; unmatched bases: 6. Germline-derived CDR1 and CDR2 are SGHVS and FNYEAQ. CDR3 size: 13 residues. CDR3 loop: CASSPGGKTEAFF. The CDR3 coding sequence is TGTGCCAGCAGTCCAGGGGGTAAAACTGAAGCTTTCTTT. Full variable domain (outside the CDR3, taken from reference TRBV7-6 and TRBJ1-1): GAGVSQSPRYKVTKRGQDVALRCDPISGHVSLYWYRQALGQGPEFLTYFNYEAQQDKSGLPNDRFSAERPEGSISTLTIQRTEQRDSAMYRCASSPGGKTEAFFGQGTRLTVV.

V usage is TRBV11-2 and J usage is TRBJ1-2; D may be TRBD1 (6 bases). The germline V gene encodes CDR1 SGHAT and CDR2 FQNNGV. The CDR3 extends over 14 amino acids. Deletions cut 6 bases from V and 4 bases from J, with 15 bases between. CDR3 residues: CASSQPQGPYGYTF. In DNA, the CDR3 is TGTGCCAGCAGTCAGCCCCAGGGGCCCTATGGCTACACCTTC.

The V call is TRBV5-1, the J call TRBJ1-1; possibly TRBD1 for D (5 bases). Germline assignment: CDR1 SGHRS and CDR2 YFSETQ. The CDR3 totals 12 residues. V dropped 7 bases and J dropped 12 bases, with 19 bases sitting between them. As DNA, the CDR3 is TGCGCCAGCTGGGTCGCTCCGGGACGTACTTTCTTT. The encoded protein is CASWVAPGRTFF.

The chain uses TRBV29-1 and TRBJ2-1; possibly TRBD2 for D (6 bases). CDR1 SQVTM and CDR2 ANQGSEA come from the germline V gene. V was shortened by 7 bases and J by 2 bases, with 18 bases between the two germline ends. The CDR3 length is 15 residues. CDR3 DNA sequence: TGCAGCGCTCTAGGGACTGAGGGGCCCTACAATGAGCAGTTCTTC. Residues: CSALGTEGPYNEQFF.

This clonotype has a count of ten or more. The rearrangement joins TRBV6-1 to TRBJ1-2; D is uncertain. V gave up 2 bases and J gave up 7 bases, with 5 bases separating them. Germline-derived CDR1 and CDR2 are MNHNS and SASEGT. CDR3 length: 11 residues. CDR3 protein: CASSELIGYTF. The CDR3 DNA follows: TGTGCCAGCAGTGAACTAATTGGCTACACCTTC.

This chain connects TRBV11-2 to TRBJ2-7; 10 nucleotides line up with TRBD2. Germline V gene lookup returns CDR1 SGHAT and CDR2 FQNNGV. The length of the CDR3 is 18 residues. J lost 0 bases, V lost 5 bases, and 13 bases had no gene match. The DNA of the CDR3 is TGTGCCAGCAGCCACACAGGGGGGACTAGCGCAAACTCCTACGAGCAGTACTTC. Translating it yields CASSHTGGTSANSYEQYF.

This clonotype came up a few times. CDR3 in amino acids: CASSPGTSGEILRGTGELFF. The CDR3 DNA follows: TGTGCCAGCAGCCCCGGGACTAGCGGGGAGATTCTGCGAGGCACCGGGGAGCTGTTTTTT. V and J are TRBV5-4 and TRBJ2-2; 13 bases are a match to TRBD2. Germline trimming cut 4 bases from V and 4 bases from J; bases unmatched to any gene: 16. The CDR3 consists of 20 residues. In germline, CDR1 is SGHNT, CDR2 YYREEE (reference sequence).

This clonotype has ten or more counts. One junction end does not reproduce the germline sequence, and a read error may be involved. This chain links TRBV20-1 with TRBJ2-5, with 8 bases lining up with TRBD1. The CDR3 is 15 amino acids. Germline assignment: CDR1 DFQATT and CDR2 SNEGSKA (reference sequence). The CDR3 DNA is TGCAGTGCAAGAGAGGGGCCCAGGGGGCGAGAGACCCAGTACTTC. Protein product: CSAREGPRGRETQYF.

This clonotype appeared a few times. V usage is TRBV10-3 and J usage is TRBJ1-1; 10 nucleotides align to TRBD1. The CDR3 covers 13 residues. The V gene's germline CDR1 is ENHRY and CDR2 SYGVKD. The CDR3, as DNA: TGTGCTGGGACAGGGGCGACGAACACTGAAGCTTTCTTT. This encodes CAGTGATNTEAFF.

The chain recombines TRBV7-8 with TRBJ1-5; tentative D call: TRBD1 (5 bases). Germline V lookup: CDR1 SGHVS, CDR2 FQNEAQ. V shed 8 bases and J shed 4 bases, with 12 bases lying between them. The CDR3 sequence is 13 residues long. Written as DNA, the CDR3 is TGTGCCAGCCGCGGGGCGGGAAATCAGCCCCAGCATTTT. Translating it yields CASRGAGNQPQHF.

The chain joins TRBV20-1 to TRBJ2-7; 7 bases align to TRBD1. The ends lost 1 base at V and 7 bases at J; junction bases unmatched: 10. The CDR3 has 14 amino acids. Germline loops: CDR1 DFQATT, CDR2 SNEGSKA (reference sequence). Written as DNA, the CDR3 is TGCAGTGCTAGAGTGTCAGGGGGATGGGAAGAGCAGTACTTC. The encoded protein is CSARVSGGWEEQYF.

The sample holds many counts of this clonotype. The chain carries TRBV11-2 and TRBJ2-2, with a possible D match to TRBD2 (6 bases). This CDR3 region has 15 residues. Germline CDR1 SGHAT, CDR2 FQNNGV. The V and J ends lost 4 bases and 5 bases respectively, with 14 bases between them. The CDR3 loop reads CASSSPTGVTGELFF. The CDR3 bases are TGTGCCAGCAGCTCCCCGACGGGGGTAACCGGGGAGCTGTTTTTT. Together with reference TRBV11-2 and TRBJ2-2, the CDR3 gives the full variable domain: EAGVAQSPRYKIIEKRQSVAFWCNPISGHATLYWYQQILGQGPKLLIQFQNNGVVDDSQLPKDRFSAERLKGVDSTLKIQPAKLEDSAVYLCASSSPTGVTGELFFGEGSRLTVL.

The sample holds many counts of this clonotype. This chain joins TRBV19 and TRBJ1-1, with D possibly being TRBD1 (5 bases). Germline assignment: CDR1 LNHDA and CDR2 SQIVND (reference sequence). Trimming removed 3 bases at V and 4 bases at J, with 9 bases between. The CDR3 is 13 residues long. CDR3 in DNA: TGTGCCAGTAGTATCCAGGGAGCCACTGAAGCTTTCTTT. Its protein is CASSIQGATEAFF. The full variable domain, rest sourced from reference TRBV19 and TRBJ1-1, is DGGITQSPKYLFRKEGQNVTLSCEQNLNHDAMYWYRQDPGQGLRLIYYSQIVNDFQKGDIAEGYSVSREKKESFPLTVTSAQKNPTAFYLCASSIQGATEAFFGQGTRLTVV.